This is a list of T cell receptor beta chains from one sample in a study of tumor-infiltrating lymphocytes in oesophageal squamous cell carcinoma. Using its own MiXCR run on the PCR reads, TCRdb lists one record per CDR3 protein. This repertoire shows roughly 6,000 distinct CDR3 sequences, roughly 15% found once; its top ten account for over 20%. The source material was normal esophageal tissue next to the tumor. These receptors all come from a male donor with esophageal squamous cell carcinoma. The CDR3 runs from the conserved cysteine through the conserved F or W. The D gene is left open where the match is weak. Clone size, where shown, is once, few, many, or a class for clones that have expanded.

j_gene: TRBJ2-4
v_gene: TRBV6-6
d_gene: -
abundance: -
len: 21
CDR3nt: -
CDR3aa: CASSYLWDRDESRATWLHLRF

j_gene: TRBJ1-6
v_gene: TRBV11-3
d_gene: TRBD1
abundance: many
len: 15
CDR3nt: TGTGCCAGCAGCTTCCCCGGGACAGGGGCTTCACCCCTCCACTTT
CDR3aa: CASSFPGTGASPLHF

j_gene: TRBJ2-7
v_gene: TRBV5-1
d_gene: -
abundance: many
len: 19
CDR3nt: TGCGCCAGCAGCTTGGGGTCGACTAGTCGCCCATCCCAATCCTACGAGCAGTACTTC
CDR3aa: CASSLGSTSRPSQSYEQYF

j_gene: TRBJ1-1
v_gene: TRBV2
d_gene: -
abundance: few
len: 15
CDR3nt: TGTGCCAGCAGAGAGAGGACCGGGCTCGGGACTGAAGCTTTCTTT
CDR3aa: CASRERTGLGTEAFF

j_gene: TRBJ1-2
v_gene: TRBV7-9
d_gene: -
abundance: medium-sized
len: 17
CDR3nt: TGTGCCAGCAGTCAAACAGGGCAGGGAGTGTTGGGCTATGGCTACACCTTC
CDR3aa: CASSQTGQGVLGYGYTF

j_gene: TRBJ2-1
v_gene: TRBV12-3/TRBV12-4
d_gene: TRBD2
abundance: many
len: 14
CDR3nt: TGTGCCAGCAGTTATAGCGGGGGGGCCTCTGAGCAGTTCTTC
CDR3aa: CASSYSGGASEQFF

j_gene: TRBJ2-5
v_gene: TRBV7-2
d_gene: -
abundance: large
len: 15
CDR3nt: TGTGCCAGCAGCTTAGTGTCTGGGATGGGGGAGACCCAGTACTTC
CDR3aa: CASSLVSGMGETQYF

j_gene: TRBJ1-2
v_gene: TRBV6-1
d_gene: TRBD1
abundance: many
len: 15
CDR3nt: TGTGCCAGCAGTGAACCGGACAGGGGAAGTCATGGCTACACCTTC
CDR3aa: CASSEPDRGSHGYTF

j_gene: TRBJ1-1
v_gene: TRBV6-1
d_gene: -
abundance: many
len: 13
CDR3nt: TGTGCCAGCAGCCTATCCATGAACACTGAAGCTTTCTTT
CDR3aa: CASSLSMNTEAFF

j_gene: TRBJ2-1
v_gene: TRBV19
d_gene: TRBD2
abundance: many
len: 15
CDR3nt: TGTGCCAGTAGTATCTATAGCGGGGGGGCCAATGAGCAGTTCTTC
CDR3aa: CASSIYSGGANEQFF

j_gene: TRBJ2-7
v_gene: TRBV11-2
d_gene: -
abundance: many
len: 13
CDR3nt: TGTGCCAGCAGCTTAGCCCTCCACAATGAGCAGTACTTC
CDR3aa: CASSLALHNEQYF

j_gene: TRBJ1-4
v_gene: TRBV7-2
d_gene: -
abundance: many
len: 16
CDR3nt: TGTGCCAGCAGCTTATCGCCGGGAACAACTAATGAAAAACTGTTTTTT
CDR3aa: CASSLSPGTTNEKLFF

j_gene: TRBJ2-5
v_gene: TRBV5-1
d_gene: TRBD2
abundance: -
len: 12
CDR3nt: TGCGCCAGCAGCTTAGCGGGGGAGACCCAGTACTTC
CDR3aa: CASSLAGETQYF

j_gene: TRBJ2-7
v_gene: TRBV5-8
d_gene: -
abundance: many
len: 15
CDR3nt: TGTGCCAGCAGCCTGGCGACAGGGACTGGCTACGAGCAGTACTTC
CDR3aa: CASSLATGTGYEQYF

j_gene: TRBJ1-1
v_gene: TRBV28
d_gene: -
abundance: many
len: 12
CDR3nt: TGTGCCCGAAAACGGGCGAACACTGAAGCTTTCTTT
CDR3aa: CARKRANTEAFF

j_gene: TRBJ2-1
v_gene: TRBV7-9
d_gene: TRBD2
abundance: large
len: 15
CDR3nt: TGTGCCAGCAGCCTGGGAGCGGGGGAATACAATGAGCAGTTCTTC
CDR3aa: CASSLGAGEYNEQFF

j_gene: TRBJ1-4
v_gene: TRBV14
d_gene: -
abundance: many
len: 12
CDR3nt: TGTGCCAGCAGCCAGAAACCCGAAAAACTGTTTTTT
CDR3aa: CASSQKPEKLFF

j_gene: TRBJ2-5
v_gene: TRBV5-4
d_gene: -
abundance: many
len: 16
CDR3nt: TGTGCCAGCAGCTTGTTCAGTGGTCGGTACCAAGAGACCCAGTACTTC
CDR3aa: CASSLFSGRYQETQYF

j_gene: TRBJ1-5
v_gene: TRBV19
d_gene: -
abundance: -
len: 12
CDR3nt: TGTGCCAGTAGTGTGACACCCGATGGGTGGCATTTT
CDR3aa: CASSVTPDGWHF

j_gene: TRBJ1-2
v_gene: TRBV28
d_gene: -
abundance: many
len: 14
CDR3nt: TGTGCCAGCAGCATTAAGTTGGGGGTTGGGGGCTACACCTTC
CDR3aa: CASSIKLGVGGYTF

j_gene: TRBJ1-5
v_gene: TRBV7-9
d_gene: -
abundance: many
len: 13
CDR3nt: TGTGCCAGCAGCATACAGGCTAATCAGCCCCAGCATTTT
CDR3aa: CASSIQANQPQHF

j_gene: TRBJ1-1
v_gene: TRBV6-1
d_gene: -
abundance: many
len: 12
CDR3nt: TGTGCCAGCATAGGACCCTTGACTGAAGCTTTCTTT
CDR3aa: CASIGPLTEAFF

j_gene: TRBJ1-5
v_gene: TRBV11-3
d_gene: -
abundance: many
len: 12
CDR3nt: TGTGCCAGCAGCTTAGAGGGGGGGACCCAGCATTTT
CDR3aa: CASSLEGGTQHF

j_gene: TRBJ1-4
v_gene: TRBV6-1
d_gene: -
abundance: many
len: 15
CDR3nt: TGTGCCAGCAGTCTGGGTACACTCTCCAATGAAAAACTGTTTTTT
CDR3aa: CASSLGTLSNEKLFF

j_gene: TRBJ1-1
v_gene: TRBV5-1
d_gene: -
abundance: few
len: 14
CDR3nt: TGCGCCAGCAGCTCTCAGACCCAGAACACTGAAGCTTTCTTT
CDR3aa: CASSSQTQNTEAFF

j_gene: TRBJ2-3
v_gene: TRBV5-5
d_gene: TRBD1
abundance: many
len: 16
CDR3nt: TGTGCCAGCAGCCCGGGGACAGGGTCCTTCACAGATACGCAGTATTTT
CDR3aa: CASSPGTGSFTDTQYF

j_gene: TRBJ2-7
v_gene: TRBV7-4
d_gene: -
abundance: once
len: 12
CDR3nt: TGTGCCAGCGGCACATTCACAGATACGCAGTACTTC
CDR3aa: CASGTFTDTQYF

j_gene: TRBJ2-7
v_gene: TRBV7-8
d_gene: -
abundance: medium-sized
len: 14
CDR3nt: TGTGCCAGCAGCCTCCGGGACACGTCCTACGAGCAGTACTTC
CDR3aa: CASSLRDTSYEQYF

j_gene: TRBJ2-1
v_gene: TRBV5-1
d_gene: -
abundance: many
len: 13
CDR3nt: TGCGCCAGCAGCTTTCTAGATGGGGGTGAGCAGTTCTTC
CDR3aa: CASSFLDGGEQFF

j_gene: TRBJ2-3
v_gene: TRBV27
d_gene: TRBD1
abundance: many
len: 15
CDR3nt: TGTGCCAGCAGTTTCAGGGGGCCTAGCACAGATACGCAGTATTTT
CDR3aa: CASSFRGPSTDTQYF

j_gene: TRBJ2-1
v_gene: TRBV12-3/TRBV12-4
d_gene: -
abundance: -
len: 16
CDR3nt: TGTGCCAGCAGTGGCTCGACCTTGAGGTCCTACAATGAGCAGTTCTTC
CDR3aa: CASSGSTLRSYNEQFF

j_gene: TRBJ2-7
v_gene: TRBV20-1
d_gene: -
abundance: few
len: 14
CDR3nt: TGCAGTGCACCCTCCGACAAGGACAGCTACGAGCAGTACTTC
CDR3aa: CSAPSDKDSYEQYF

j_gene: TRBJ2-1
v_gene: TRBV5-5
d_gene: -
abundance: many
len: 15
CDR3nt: TGTGCCAGCAGCCAAAGGACGAGCTCCTACAATGAGCAGTTCTTC
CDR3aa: CASSQRTSSYNEQFF

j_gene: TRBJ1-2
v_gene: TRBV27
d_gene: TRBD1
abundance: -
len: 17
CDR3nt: TGTGCCAGCACTCGTAATCCCTCGACAGGGGACAGCTATGGCTACACCTTC
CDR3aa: CASTRNPSTGDSYGYTF

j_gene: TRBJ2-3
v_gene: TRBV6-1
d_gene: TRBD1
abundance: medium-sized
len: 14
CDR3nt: TGTGCCAGCAATCGGGACAGGGTTGAAGATACGCAGTATTTT
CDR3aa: CASNRDRVEDTQYF

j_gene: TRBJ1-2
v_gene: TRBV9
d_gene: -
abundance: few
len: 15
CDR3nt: TGTGCCAGCAGCGTAGGTGGCAGGGTTGGCTATGGCTACACCTTC
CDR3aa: CASSVGGRVGYGYTF

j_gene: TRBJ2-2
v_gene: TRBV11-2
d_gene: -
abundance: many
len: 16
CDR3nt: TGTGCCAGCAGCAACCAGCCATCGGACTACACCGGGGAGCTGTTTTTT
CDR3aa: CASSNQPSDYTGELFF

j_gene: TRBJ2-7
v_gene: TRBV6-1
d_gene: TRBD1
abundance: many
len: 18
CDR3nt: TGTGCCAGCAGTGACAGGCCCCCGGGACAGGGGTTTGGTTACGAGCAGTACTTC
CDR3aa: CASSDRPPGQGFGYEQYF

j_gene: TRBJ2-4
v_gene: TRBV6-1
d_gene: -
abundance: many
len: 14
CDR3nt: TGTGCCAGCATCCCATCCGGTAACAAAAACATTCAGTACTTC
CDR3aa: CASIPSGNKNIQYF

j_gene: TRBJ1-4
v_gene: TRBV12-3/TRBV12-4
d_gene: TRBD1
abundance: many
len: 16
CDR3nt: TGTGCCAGCAGTTCGATCCTAGACAGGGGTAATGAAAAACTGTTTTTT
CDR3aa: CASSSILDRGNEKLFF

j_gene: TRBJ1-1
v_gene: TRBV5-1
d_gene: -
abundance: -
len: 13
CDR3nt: TGCGCCAGCAGCTTGCGGGGCGGCACTGAAGCTTTCTTT
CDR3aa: CASSLRGGTEAFF

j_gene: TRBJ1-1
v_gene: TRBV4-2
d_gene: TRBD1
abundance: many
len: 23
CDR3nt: TGTGCCAGCAGCCCCGCCGGGACAGGTGGGCTGGGCGGTCGGTCTGGAAAATACACTGAAGCTTTCTTT
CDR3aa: CASSPAGTGGLGGRSGKYTEAFF

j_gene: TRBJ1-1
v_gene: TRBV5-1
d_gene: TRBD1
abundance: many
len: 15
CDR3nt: TGCGCCAGCAGCTGGGGACAGGGGAAGGTACCTGAAGCTTTCTTT
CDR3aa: CASSWGQGKVPEAFF

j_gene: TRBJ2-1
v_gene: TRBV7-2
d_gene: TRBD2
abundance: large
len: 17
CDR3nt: TGTGCCAGCAGCTTAGATGGGACTAGCGGGGGGAACAATGAGCAGTTCTTC
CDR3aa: CASSLDGTSGGNNEQFF

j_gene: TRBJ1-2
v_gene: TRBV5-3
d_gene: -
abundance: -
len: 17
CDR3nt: TGTGCCAGCAGCTTAGGGTCAGGGTGGGGTCGAAGCTATGGCTACACCTTC
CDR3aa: CASSLGSGWGRSYGYTF

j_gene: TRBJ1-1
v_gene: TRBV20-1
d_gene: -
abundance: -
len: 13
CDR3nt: TGCAGTGCTAGAAAGGGATCATACACTGAAGCTTTCTTT
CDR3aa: CSARKGSYTEAFF

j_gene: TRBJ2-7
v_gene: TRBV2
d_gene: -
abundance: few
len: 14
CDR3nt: TGTGCCAGCAGGGCACAGGCAGTCAGGGGAGAGCAGTACTTC
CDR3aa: CASRAQAVRGEQYF

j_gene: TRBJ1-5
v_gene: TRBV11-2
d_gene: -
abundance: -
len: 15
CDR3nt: TGTGCCAGCAGCTCTCGCCTCTCGGGGCGCCAGCCCCAGCATTTT
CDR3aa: CASSSRLSGRQPQHF

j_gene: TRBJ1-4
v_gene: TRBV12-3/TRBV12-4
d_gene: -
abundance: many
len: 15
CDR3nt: TGTGCCAGCACTACCCGGACAGAATCTAATGAAAAACTGTTTTTT
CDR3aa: CASTTRTESNEKLFF

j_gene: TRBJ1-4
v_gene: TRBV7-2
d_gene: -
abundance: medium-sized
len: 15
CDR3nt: TGTGCCAGCACCCGAACTCAGGGTTCGGGTGAAAAACTGTTTTTT
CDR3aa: CASTRTQGSGEKLFF

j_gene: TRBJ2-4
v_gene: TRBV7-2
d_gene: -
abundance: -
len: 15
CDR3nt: TGTGCCAGCAGCTTATCCCCCACTGGGTGCTACGAGCAGTGCTTC
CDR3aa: CASSLSPTGCYEQCF